Below are 16 T cell receptor beta chains sequenced from a single sample in a study of beta chain features in type 1 diabetes. No antigen is known for these receptors. The study reverse transcribed the entire isolated RNA, so it sequenced expressed TCRB transcripts. The method was immunoSEQ multiplex PCR; TCRdb's version includes in-frame clones alone and lacks a portion of them. Of roughly 340,000 clones in the sample, about 13% were seen once. Study outcomes and limitations: Among patients with Type 1 diabetes, TCRB CDR3s were moderately but significantly shorter in every one of the four CD4+ subsets.

Sequenced material: naive CD4+ T cells from blood. These receptors all stem from a woman aged 18-29 years with type 1 diabetes.

The chain uses TRBV19 and TRBJ2-2; no reliable D call. CDR1 and CDR2 from the germline V gene are LNHDA and SQIVND (reference sequence). Trimming took off 5 bases at V and 3 bases at J, with 10 bases between the two ends. There are 14 residues in the CDR3. CDR3 DNA: TGTGCCAGTAGTCTAACGAGGCACACCGGGGAGCTGTTTTTT. The encoded protein is CASSLTRHTGELFF.

V gene TRBV29-1 combines with J gene TRBJ2-1; 12 bases match TRBD2. The CDR3 length is 16 residues. CDR1 is SQVTM, CDR2 ANQGSEA, per germline. V gave up 3 bases and J gave up 8 bases; unmatched junction bases: 11. CDR3 in DNA: TGCAGCGTTGACCCCCCGACTAGCGGGAGTGCGGATGAGCAGTTCTTC. This translates into CSVDPPTSGSADEQFF.

This clone was detected only a few times. The rearrangement uses TRBV30 and TRBJ2-7, with D tentatively TRBD2 (6 bases). CDR3 length: 14 amino acids. The V gene lost 4 bases and the J gene lost 4 bases, with 17 bases spanning the gap. CDR1 and CDR2 from the germline V gene are GTSNPN and SVGIG (reference sequence). The DNA for the CDR3 is TGTGCCTGGAAGAGGACGATCGGGGGTTACGAGCAGTACTTC. Translating it yields CAWKRTIGGYEQYF.

The rearrangement uses TRBV7-2 and TRBJ2-3, with 8 bases identical to TRBD2. V was clipped by 8 bases and J by 1 base; unmatched bases: 8. The CDR3 runs to 15 residues. Germline values: CDR1 SGHTA, CDR2 FQGNSA. The CDR3 loop is CASRRAGVGTDTQYF. CDR3 nucleotide sequence: TGTGCCAGCCGACGAGCGGGAGTAGGCACAGATACGCAGTATTTT.

This clone has only a few counts. The chain recombines TRBV7-2 with TRBJ2-5; TRBD1 aligns across 10 bases. Germline CDR1 SGHTA, CDR2 FQGNSA. CDR3 length: 15 residues. J was trimmed by 5 bases and V by 1 base; bases with no gene match: 4. This CDR3 reads CASSLVGDRGETQYF. As DNA, the CDR3 is TGTGCCAGCAGCTTAGTAGGGGACAGGGGTGAGACCCAGTACTTC.

The chain combines TRBV4-3 with TRBJ2-3, with TRBD2 matching over 9 bases. The germline gives CDR1 LGHNA, CDR2 YSLEER. CDR3 length equals 16 residues. V was clipped by 9 bases and J by 3 bases; unmatched bases: 13. The CDR3 DNA is TGCGCCAGGCCCCCCGCGGGAGGGCCAGTAACAGATACGCAGTATTTT. The encoded protein is CARPPAGGPVTDTQYF.

J is TRBJ2-3 and V is TRBV6-6; 9 nucleotides agree with TRBD2. The CDR3 extends over 16 amino acids. V trimming: 2 bases; J trimming: 4 bases; junction bases outside the gene matches: 7. Germline CDR1 reads MNHNY; CDR2 reads SVGAGI (reference sequence). Here the CDR3 DNA reads TGTGCCAGCAGTTACCGGGTAGCGGGAGCTTCAGATACGCAGTATTTT. Encoded protein: CASSYRVAGASDTQYF.

This chain links TRBV20-1 with TRBJ1-2; D is unclear. CDR3 length: 11 amino acids. The germline V and J ends were trimmed by 5 bases and 7 bases, with 11 bases remaining between them. CDR1 is DFQATT, CDR2 SNEGSKA, per germline (reference sequence). The chain's CDR3 is CSAREPGGYTF. The CDR3 DNA reads TGCAGTGCTCGCGAGCCAGGTGGCTACACCTTC.

This clone has more than one count but fewer than ten. V is TRBV29-1 and J is TRBJ1-2; D is ambiguous. Looked up from germline, CDR1 is SQVTM and CDR2 is ANQGSEA. V lost 4 bases, J lost 10 bases, and 4 bases lay in between. The CDR3 has 8 amino acids. The CDR3 spells CSVGAYTF. In DNA, the CDR3 is TGCAGCGTTGGGGCCTACACCTTC.

The V call is TRBV20-1, the J call TRBJ2-7, with a tentative D call TRBD2 (6 bases). The CDR3 spans 11 residues. Germline values: CDR1 DFQATT, CDR2 SNEGSKA (reference sequence). V was pared by 5 bases and J by 2 bases, with 7 bases between. In nucleotides, the CDR3 is TGCAGTGCTGGGACTGCCTACGAGCAGTACTTC. Translated: CSAGTAYEQYF.

This clone was counted between two and nine times. This chain joins TRBV4-3 and TRBJ2-2; no reliable D call. The ends were cut back, 1 base at V and 1 base at J, with 7 bases in the middle. CDR1 is LGHNA and CDR2 is YSLEER in the germline V gene. CDR3 size: 15 residues. CDR3 DNA: TGCGCCAGCAGCCAAGGTTCGCGGAACACCGGGGAGCTGTTTTTT. Translating gives CASSQGSRNTGELFF.

This clone has more than one count but fewer than ten. The chain joins TRBV28 to TRBJ2-6; 7 nucleotides agree with TRBD1. CDR3 length: 18 amino acids. The ends lost 7 bases at V and 0 bases at J; junction bases unmatched: 12. Per the germline V gene, CDR1 is MDHEN and CDR2 is SYDVKM. Written as DNA, the CDR3 is TGTGCCAGCACCAAAGGGGGCAGTACCCGCTCTGGGGCCAACGTCCTGACTTTC. Protein product: CASTKGGSTRSGANVLTF.

DNA for the CDR3: TGTGCCAGCAGTGTTGCAGGGGGCTCCTACAATGAGCAGTTCTTC. It translates to CASSVAGGSYNEQFF. The gene calls are TRBV25-1 and TRBJ2-1; 7 positions match TRBD1. Germline CDR1 MGHDK, CDR2 SYGVNS. V was pared by 4 bases and J by 0 bases, with 3 bases of the junction left unmatched. This CDR3 contains 15 residues.

Comment on this clone: At one of its ends the junction is not consistent with the germline gene, which may arise from a read error. This rearrangement joins TRBV6-6 to TRBJ2-7, with TRBD2 matching over 11 bases. The CDR3 has 14 amino acids. Germline V gene lookup returns CDR1 MNHNY and CDR2 SVGAGI (reference sequence). CDR3 protein: CASSYAGTSGGGAF. For the CDR3, the DNA is TGTGCCAGCAGTTACGCGGGGACTAGCGGTGGCGGGGCCTTC.

V and J are TRBV7-9 and TRBJ2-1, with D unclear. Trimming left V 6 bases short and J 8 bases short, with 17 bases between. CDR3 length: 14 residues. CDR1 SEHNR and CDR2 FQNEAQ come from the germline V gene (reference sequence). CDR3 coding DNA: TGTGCCAGCAGTCGATCCTCCTACCTCCATGAGCAGTTCTTC. It translates to CASSRSSYLHEQFF.

V usage is TRBV4-1 and J usage is TRBJ1-2; 7 bases are shared with TRBD1. This CDR3 is built from 18 residues. Trimming at V came to 4 bases and at J to 4 bases, leaving 18 bases not matched to a gene. CDR1 and CDR2 from the germline V gene are MGHRA and YSYEKL. This CDR3 is CASSRKGTDSIPFYGYTF. Written as DNA, the CDR3 is TGCGCCAGCAGCCGAAAAGGGACAGACTCAATTCCTTTCTATGGCTACACCTTC.